Below, 24 T cell receptor beta chains from the same sample are listed, as sequenced in a study of blood T cell repertoires in COVID-19. Profiled with immunoSEQ multiplex PCR; TCRdb holds only in-frame clones, not every one. The sample lists about 240,000 clones; approximately 87% were seen once. The material sequenced was peripheral blood. The receptors were sampled from a man in his sixties with acute or convalescent COVID-19.

On this clone itself: The same CDR3 is also encoded by other DNA sequences in this sample. The chain couples TRBV27 to TRBJ1-5; maybe TRBD1 (5 bases). Trimming removed 1 base from V and 4 bases from J, with 8 bases in between. CDR3 size: 14 residues. Germline V CDR1 and CDR2: MNHEY, SMNVEV (reference sequence). Here the CDR3 DNA reads TGTGCCAGCAGTTTATTTCGGGGGAATCAGCCCCAGCATTTT. It encodes CASSLFRGNQPQHF.

V gene TRBV5-6 combines with J gene TRBJ2-7; 12 bases are shared with TRBD2. CDR3 length equals 16 residues. Unmatched junction bases numbered 5, after V lost 3 bases and J lost 1 base. Germline CDR1 is SGHDT and CDR2 is YYEEEE. In DNA form, the CDR3 reads TGTGCCAGCAGCTGGGGGCTAGCGGGAGGGTCCTACGAGCAGTACTTC. Protein: CASSWGLAGGSYEQYF.

The CDR3 is CASSSRAAGATEAFF. CDR3 sequence (DNA): TGTGCCAGCAGCTCCCGGGCAGCGGGTGCCACTGAAGCTTTCTTT. V is TRBV7-9 and J is TRBJ1-1; D uncertain. Germline loops: CDR1 SEHNR, CDR2 FQNEAQ (reference sequence). Between the trimmed V and J ends, which lost 4 bases and 4 bases, there was a span of 16 bases. The CDR3 consists of 15 residues.

The chain carries TRBV10-3 and TRBJ1-1; 7 bases agree with TRBD1. The CDR3 contains 13 residues. Germline V gene lookup returns CDR1 ENHRY and CDR2 SYGVKD. Unmatched junction bases numbered 3, after V lost 6 bases and J lost 2 bases. CDR3 in amino acids: CAISDRVNTEAFF. The CDR3 DNA sequence: TGTGCCATCAGCGACAGGGTTAACACTGAAGCTTTCTTT.

The CDR3 sequence is CASSTSMNTQYF. CDR3 nucleotides: TGTGCCAGCAGCACCAGTATGAATACGCAGTATTTT. The rearrangement uses TRBV2 and TRBJ2-3; no reliable D call. Trimming removed 6 bases from V and 7 bases from J, with 11 bases in between. The germline gives CDR1 SNHLY, CDR2 FYNNEI. The CDR3 sequence is 12 residues long.

This chain joins TRBV13 and TRBJ2-2; 11 nucleotides agree with TRBD2. Losses at the gene ends were 5 bases for V and 4 bases for J; bases not matched to a gene: 3. Germline V CDR1 and CDR2: PRHDT, FYEKMQ (reference sequence). The CDR3 has 15 residues. The CDR3 spells CASSIGTSGTGELFF. The CDR3 nucleotides read TGTGCCAGCAGCATCGGGACTAGCGGCACCGGGGAGCTGTTTTTT. The full variable domain, in which reference TRBV13 and TRBJ2-2 provide the parts outside the CDR3, is AAGVIQSPRHLIKEKRETATLKCYPIPRHDTVYWYQQGPGQDPQFLISFYEKMQSDKGSIPDRFSAQQFSDYHSELNMSSLELGDSALYFCASSIGTSGTGELFFGEGSRLTVL.

The rearrangement links TRBV5-1 to TRBJ2-5; 7 bases agree with TRBD1. This CDR3 comprises 14 residues. Germline V lookup: CDR1 SGHRS, CDR2 YFSETQ. V was clipped by 4 bases and J by 5 bases; unmatched bases: 8. CDR3 sequence (DNA): TGCGCCAGCAGCAGGGAGACAGGGTGGGAGACCCAGTACTTC. This sequence encodes CASSRETGWETQYF. Full variable domain (missing parts from reference TRBV5-1 and TRBJ2-5): KAGVTQTPRYLIKTRGQQVTLSCSPISGHRSVSWYQQTPGQGLQFLFEYFSETQRNKGNFPGRFSGRQFSNSRSEMNVSTLELGDSALYLCASSRETGWETQYFGPGTRLLVL.

The chain recombines TRBV19 with TRBJ2-1; the match to TRBD2 covers 8 bases. The V gene's germline CDR1 is LNHDA and CDR2 SQIVND (reference sequence). This CDR3 is built from 15 residues. With 4 bases clipped from V and 7 bases from J, the junction kept 9 bases outside the gene matches. CDR3 coding DNA: TGTGCCAGTAGTAGGACTAGCCAGATTGGGAATGAGCAGTTCTTC. This gives the protein CASSRTSQIGNEQFF.

Only one count was recorded for this clone. The rearrangement uses TRBV7-8 and TRBJ2-5; D is undetermined. V was trimmed by 0 bases and J by 5 bases, leaving 13 bases between them. The CDR3 consists of 15 residues. Germline V gene lookup returns CDR1 SGHVS and CDR2 FQNEAQ. CDR3 sequence reads: CASSLATGLVETQYF. The CDR3 nucleotides are TGTGCCAGCAGCTTAGCGACTGGTTTGGTCGAGACCCAGTACTTC.

The chain uses TRBV28 and TRBJ1-5, with 12 bases that match TRBD1. The CDR3 totals 16 residues. CDR1 MDHEN and CDR2 SYDVKM come from the germline V gene. Losses at the gene ends were 6 bases for V and 6 bases for J; bases not matched to a gene: 9. CDR3 in DNA: TGTGCCAGCAGAGTCCCCGGGACAGGGGGCAGTCAGCCCCAGCATTTT. This sequence encodes CASRVPGTGGSQPQHF.

The gene calls are TRBV2 and TRBJ1-4; 7 bases match TRBD1. Trimming removed 6 bases from V and 6 bases from J; junction bases left unmatched: 7. CDR3 length equals 14 residues. The germline V gene encodes CDR1 SNHLY and CDR2 FYNNEI. The CDR3: CASRVAGTDEKLFF. The CDR3 coding sequence is TGTGCCAGCAGGGTGGCCGGGACAGATGAAAAACTGTTTTTT.

The gene calls are TRBV7-2 and TRBJ2-7; 12 bases line up with TRBD2. Losses at the gene ends were 6 bases for V and 5 bases for J; bases not matched to a gene: 2. This CDR3 spans 13 amino acids. Germline assignment: CDR1 SGHTA and CDR2 FQGNSA. CDR3: CASSRLAGDEQYF. Written as DNA, the CDR3 is TGTGCCAGCAGTCGACTAGCGGGAGACGAGCAGTACTTC.

V and J are TRBV19 and TRBJ2-7; 10 nucleotides agree with TRBD2. The CDR3 loop spans 16 amino acids. Germline CDR1 is LNHDA and CDR2 is SQIVND (reference sequence). The junction had 8 bases not matched to a gene; V was cut back by 4 bases and J by 2 bases. CDR3 sequence (DNA): TGTGCCAGTAGTACCGCTCTAGCGGGAGCTACCTACGAGCAGTACTTC. Translated: CASSTALAGATYEQYF.

The chain has TRBV7-6 and TRBJ2-3; TRBD2 might be the D (6 bases). Deletions cut 4 bases from V and 0 bases from J, with 11 bases between. From germline, CDR1 is SGHVS and CDR2 FNYEAQ. This CDR3 has 15 amino acids. This CDR3 reads CASSSVTRSTDTQYF. The CDR3 DNA is TGTGCCAGCAGCTCTGTGACTAGAAGCACAGATACGCAGTATTTT.

This chain uses TRBV7-8 with TRBJ1-6, with 9 bases aligning to TRBD1. CDR3 size: 14 residues. Germline trimming cut 5 bases from V and 5 bases from J; bases unmatched to any gene: 1. CDR1 is SGHVS and CDR2 is FQNEAQ in the germline V gene. The CDR3, as DNA: TGTGCCAGCAGCCGGACAGGGGATAATTCACCCCTCCACTTT. Its translation is CASSRTGDNSPLHF.

This CDR3 is CASSPATSGSAEQYF. CDR3 DNA: TGTGCCAGCAGTCCAGCAACTAGCGGGAGTGCCGAGCAGTACTTC. The V and J genes are TRBV2 and TRBJ2-7; 11 bases line up with TRBD2. CDR1 and CDR2 (germline): SNHLY, FYNNEI. Unmatched junction bases numbered 9, after V lost 5 bases and J lost 6 bases. CDR3 size: 15 residues.

The chain has TRBV19 and TRBJ2-7; D is perhaps TRBD2 (5 bases). V was shortened by 0 bases and J by 3 bases, with 18 bases between the two germline ends. From germline, CDR1 is LNHDA and CDR2 SQIVND (reference sequence). CDR3 length: 17 residues. The CDR3 reads CASSIDISAHPLYEQYF. The CDR3 DNA reads TGTGCCAGTAGTATAGATATTAGCGCTCACCCCCTCTACGAGCAGTACTTC. Looking up the rest from reference TRBV19 and TRBJ2-7 gives the full variable domain: DGGITQSPKYLFRKEGQNVTLSCEQNLNHDAMYWYRQDPGQGLRLIYYSQIVNDFQKGDIAEGYSVSREKKESFPLTVTSAQKNPTAFYLCASSIDISAHPLYEQYFGPGTRLTVT.

The chain combines TRBV3-1 (or the pseudogene TRBV3-2) with TRBJ2-1; TRBD2 aligns across 15 bases. Trimming took 4 bases from V and 10 from J; bases not matched to a gene: 8. Germline CDR1 reads LGHDT; CDR2 reads YNNKEL (reference sequence). This CDR3 is built from 16 residues. CDR3 DNA sequence: TGTGCCAGCAGCCCCCGGACTAGCGGGAGGGTACGGGAGCAGTTCTTC. The encoded protein is CASSPRTSGRVREQFF.

The table lists this clone with a few counts. This chain connects TRBV5-1 to TRBJ1-1; D gene unclear. CDR1 is SGHRS and CDR2 is YFSETQ in the germline V gene. The CDR3 is made up of 16 amino acids. V lost 4 bases and J 5 bases, leaving 21 bases between the germline ends. The CDR3 DNA reads TGCGCCAGCAGCCGGTTAAGAGGGCAGGCGGATACTGAAGCTTTCTTT. This encodes CASSRLRGQADTEAFF.

The V gene is TRBV7-3, the J gene TRBJ2-1; 8 bases line up with TRBD2. This CDR3 is 15 amino acids long. V dropped 5 bases and J dropped 1; count of bases not matched to a gene: 4. From germline, CDR1 is SGHTA and CDR2 FQGTGA. Here the CDR3 reads CASSAQRESYNEQFF. The CDR3 nucleotides are TGTGCCAGCAGCGCCCAGCGGGAGTCCTACAATGAGCAGTTCTTC. Full variable domain (rest looked up from reference TRBV7-3 and TRBJ2-1): GAGVSQTPSNKVTEKGKYVELRCDPISGHTALYWYRQSLGQGPEFLIYFQGTGAADDSGLPNDRFFAVRPEGSVSTLKIQRTERGDSAVYLCASSAQRESYNEQFFGPGTRLTVL.

The J gene is TRBJ1-5, the V gene TRBV19; D not certain. The CDR3 runs 14 residues. The V gene's germline CDR1 is LNHDA and CDR2 SQIVND (reference sequence). V was cut by 0 bases and J by 9 bases, with 12 bases left in between. CDR3 protein: CASSIDPSVRPQHF. CDR3 nucleotide sequence: TGTGCCAGTAGTATAGATCCCTCAGTCCGGCCCCAGCATTTT. Looking up the rest from reference TRBV19 and TRBJ1-5 gives the full variable domain: DGGITQSPKYLFRKEGQNVTLSCEQNLNHDAMYWYRQDPGQGLRLIYYSQIVNDFQKGDIAEGYSVSREKKESFPLTVTSAQKNPTAFYLCASSIDPSVRPQHFGDGTRLSIL.

This clone has a single count. The V and J genes are TRBV4-3 and TRBJ1-6, with 7 bases matching TRBD1. CDR1 and CDR2 from the germline V gene are LGHNA and YSLEER. The V gene end was trimmed by 0 bases and the J gene end by 0 bases; junction bases not matched to a gene: 5. The CDR3 spans 18 residues. CDR3 nucleotides: TGCGCCAGCAGCCAAGATTTGACAGGGAGCTCCTATAATTCACCCCTCCACTTT. Translation: CASSQDLTGSSYNSPLHF.

J is TRBJ2-2 and V is TRBV19; TRBD2 agrees at 9 bases. V was pared by 11 bases and J by 5 bases, with 12 bases of the junction left unmatched. Germline loops: CDR1 LNHDA, CDR2 SQIVND (reference sequence). CDR3 size: 15 residues. CDR3 protein: CAGSIGGRDTGELFF. The CDR3 DNA is TGTGCCGGTTCAATCGGCGGGAGGGATACCGGGGAGCTGTTTTTT.

The chain uses TRBV21-1 and TRBJ1-1. TRBV21-1 is a documented pseudogene. The CDR3 consists of 13 residues. The CDR3 is CASSKGGDTEAFF. CDR3 DNA sequence: TGTGCCAGCAGCAAAGGGGGGGACACTGAAGCTTTCTTT.